The 28 T cell receptor beta chains below all came from one sample that was sequenced in a study of cytomegalovirus exposure and HLA in healthy donors. 13 Jbeta primers and 60 Vbeta primers were used for the PCR. Clones were sequenced by immunoSEQ multiplex PCR, and TCRdb holds only the in-frame ones, with some missing. The sample contains some 180,000 clones, less than 80% of which appear only once. The sample consisted of PBMCs. These receptors all stem from a man aged 18 to 30 in good health and CMV-seronegative.

CDR3 region: CSLSLAGNEQFF. The CDR3 nucleotides are TGCAGCCTCTCACTAGCGGGAAATGAGCAGTTCTTC. The rearrangement uses TRBV29-1 and TRBJ2-1; TRBD2 matches 10 bases. The CDR3 runs 12 residues. Trimming at V came to 8 bases and at J to 7 bases, leaving 5 bases not matched to a gene. The germline V gene encodes CDR1 SQVTM and CDR2 ANQGSEA.

This rearrangement joins TRBV7-3 to TRBJ2-5; D is unresolved. Trimming took off 5 bases at V and 7 bases at J, with 14 bases between the two ends. CDR3 length equals 13 residues. The V gene's germline CDR1 is SGHTA and CDR2 FQGTGA. The CDR3: CASSMTARGTQYF. CDR3 DNA: TGTGCCAGCAGCATGACGGCACGAGGGACCCAGTACTTC.

The V call is TRBV6-5, the J call TRBJ1-1, with no clear D. Germline lookup yields CDR1 MNHEY and CDR2 SVGAGI. The germline V and J ends were trimmed by 6 bases and 10 bases, with 12 bases remaining between them. This CDR3 contains 11 residues. The CDR3 protein is CASSNSLAAFF. The CDR3 DNA reads TGTGCCAGCAGCAACAGTCTCGCAGCTTTCTTT.

This clone was counted only a few times. The chain uses TRBV27 and TRBJ2-7, with 8 bases matching TRBD2. The CDR3 runs to 14 residues. Germline trimming cut 6 bases from V and 2 bases from J; bases unmatched to any gene: 6. CDR1 is MNHEY, CDR2 SMNVEV, per germline (reference sequence). The CDR3 sequence: CASSPPGLAYEQYF. The CDR3 region has the DNA TGTGCCAGCAGCCCCCCGGGACTAGCCTACGAGCAGTACTTC.

V usage is TRBV6-5 and J usage is TRBJ1-2; tentative D call: TRBD1 (5 bases). This CDR3 comprises 13 residues. Trimming took 5 bases from V and 2 from J, leaving 9 bases between them. In germline, CDR1 is MNHEY, CDR2 SVGAGI. The CDR3 region has the DNA TGTGCCAGCAGTACGACAGAGAACTATGGCTACACCTTC. Amino acids: CASSTTENYGYTF.

This CDR3 reads CASSVEGLASYNEQFF. The CDR3 DNA sequence: TGTGCCAGCAGCGTGGAGGGACTAGCGAGCTACAATGAGCAGTTCTTC. The chain carries TRBV9 and TRBJ2-1; TRBD2 matches at 10 bases. The V gene end was trimmed by 2 bases and the J gene end by 3 bases; junction bases not matched to a gene: 5. Germline V gene sequence: CDR1 SGDLS, CDR2 YYNGEE. The CDR3 consists of 16 residues.

This chain joins TRBV19 and TRBJ2-7; TRBD1 aligns across 8 bases. CDR3 length equals 14 residues. Germline V gives CDR1 LNHDA, CDR2 SQIVND (reference sequence). The J segment lost 2 bases and the V segment lost 5 bases, leaving 5 bases of the junction unmatched. This CDR3 is CASSRGTGAYEQYF. The CDR3 nucleotides are TGTGCCAGTAGTCGGGGGACAGGAGCCTACGAGCAGTACTTC.

The rearrangement joins TRBV28 to TRBJ2-7, with TRBD2 identical over 9 bases. The V gene's germline CDR1 is MDHEN and CDR2 SYDVKM. Trimming cost V 7 bases and J 2 bases; bases outside gene matches: 15. The length of the CDR3 is 17 residues. The CDR3 nucleotides are TGTGCCAGCATCTTTCCGGTTAGCGGGAGTGGTCCCTACGAGCAGTACTTC. Translation gives CASIFPVSGSGPYEQYF.

This clone appeared once. This chain links TRBV14 with TRBJ1-1; the D is unclear. Germline-derived CDR1 and CDR2 are SGHDN and FVKESK. Trimming cost V 4 bases and J 0 bases, with 9 bases left between them. The CDR3 has 14 residues. CDR3 residues: CASSPRWVNTEAFF. DNA for the CDR3: TGTGCCAGCAGCCCGCGGTGGGTGAACACTGAAGCTTTCTTT. The full variable domain, completed using reference TRBV14 and TRBJ1-1, is EAGVTQFPSHSVIEKGQTVTLRCDPISGHDNLYWYRRVMGKEIKFLLHFVKESKQDESGMPNNRFLAERTGGTYSTLKVQPAELEDSGVYFCASSPRWVNTEAFFGQGTRLTVV.

The chain recombines TRBV27 with TRBJ1-3; D is possibly TRBD1 (5 bases). Trimming cost V 11 bases and J 3 bases, with 17 bases left between them. The CDR3 runs 14 residues. The V gene's germline CDR1 is MNHEY and CDR2 SMNVEV (reference sequence). CDR3 bases: TGTGCCTCAATGCTAGGGGTTCATGGAAACACCATATATTTT. Translating gives CASMLGVHGNTIYF.

V is TRBV30 and J is TRBJ1-5, with 8 bases fitting TRBD1. The CDR3 covers 18 residues. Germline V gene sequence: CDR1 GTSNPN, CDR2 SVGIG (reference sequence). Trimming at V came to 2 bases and at J to 8 bases, leaving 20 bases not matched to a gene. The CDR3 coding sequence is TGTGCCTGGAGTTCCCCCCTACCAGGGGGCCCGCGGACCGAGCCCCAGCATTTT. Encoded protein: CAWSSPLPGGPRTEPQHF.

This clone was counted only a few times. The chain couples TRBV7-8 to TRBJ2-6; D is unresolved. The CDR3 is 18 residues long. Deletions cut 3 bases from V and 0 bases from J, with 15 bases between. Germline V gene data show CDR1 as SGHVS and CDR2 as FQNEAQ. CDR3 sequence: CASSFWRSSSSGANVLTF. CDR3 DNA: TGTGCCAGCAGCTTCTGGCGTTCCTCTAGCTCTGGGGCCAACGTCCTGACTTTC.

The chain recombines TRBV2 with TRBJ1-1, with a tentative D call TRBD1 (5 bases). The CDR3 is made up of 13 amino acids. V was trimmed by 4 bases and J by 1 base, leaving 7 bases between them. The V gene's germline CDR1 is SNHLY and CDR2 FYNNEI. In nucleotides, the CDR3 is TGTGCCAGCAGTGTAACAGGGAACACTGAAGCTTTCTTT. Encoded protein: CASSVTGNTEAFF.

Details on this clone: Distinct nucleotide sequences in the sample also encode this CDR3. J is TRBJ2-7 and V is TRBV9; D not resolved. The germline CDR1 and CDR2 sequences are SGDLS and YYNGEE. Between the trimmed V and J ends, which lost 0 bases and 2 bases, there was a span of 9 bases. This CDR3 has 14 amino acids. The CDR3 coding sequence is TGTGCCAGCAGCGTAGGCGGCGGAACCTACGAGCAGTACTTC. Its translation is CASSVGGGTYEQYF.

The chain couples TRBV12-5 to TRBJ1-1; 11 positions match TRBD1. The V gene's germline CDR1 is LGHNT and CDR2 FRNRAP. The V and J ends lost 3 bases and 4 bases, in that order; junction bases with no gene match: 7. The length of the CDR3 is 16 residues. The CDR3 loop reads CASGFETGTGGTEAFF. The CDR3 bases are TGTGCTAGTGGTTTCGAAACCGGGACAGGGGGCACTGAAGCTTTCTTT.

J is TRBJ1-6 and V is TRBV18; 7 bases are a match to TRBD1. Germline-derived CDR1 and CDR2 are KGHSH and LQKENI. This CDR3 contains 15 residues. The ends lost 6 bases at V and 6 bases at J; junction bases unmatched: 8. In DNA, the CDR3 is TGTGCCAGCTCCAACCTCGGGACAGCTAATTCACCCCTCCACTTT. It is translated as CASSNLGTANSPLHF.

The chain has TRBV19 and TRBJ2-3; a possible D gene is TRBD2 (7 bases). The CDR3 is 13 residues long. The germline V gene has CDR1 LNHDA and CDR2 SQIVND (reference sequence). V was trimmed by 6 bases and J by 7 bases, leaving 14 bases between them. CDR3 nucleotide sequence: TGTGCCAGTAGGCCGGCGGGGGCGAATACGCAGTATTTT. It yields the protein CASRPAGANTQYF.

V gene TRBV4-1 combines with J gene TRBJ2-2; D unresolved. The germline V and J ends were trimmed by 3 bases and 2 bases, with 7 bases remaining between them. The germline CDR1 and CDR2 sequences are MGHRA and YSYEKL. The CDR3 contains 14 residues. The CDR3 sequence: CASSQVTNTGELFF. The CDR3 nucleotides are TGCGCCAGCAGCCAGGTGACTAACACCGGGGAGCTGTTTTTT.

As for this clone: The same CDR3 arises from other DNA sequences in this sample as well. The V gene is TRBV9, the J gene TRBJ2-7, with TRBD1 matching 9 bases. CDR1 SGDLS and CDR2 YYNGEE come from the germline V gene. After removal of 4 bases from V and 2 bases from J, the junction contained 4 bases not matched to a gene. The CDR3 has 14 residues. The CDR3 sequence is CASSPRDRAYEQYF. The CDR3, as DNA: TGTGCCAGCAGCCCCCGGGACAGGGCCTACGAGCAGTACTTC.

The V call is TRBV27, the J call TRBJ2-1; 7 nucleotides align to TRBD2. CDR3 length: 15 residues. The V gene's germline CDR1 is MNHEY and CDR2 SMNVEV (reference sequence). Trimming took 3 bases from V and 5 from J; bases not matched to a gene: 7. CDR3 nucleotides: TGTGCCAGCAGTTTTCTCCGGGAGGTCAACAATGAGCAGTTCTTC. It encodes CASSFLREVNNEQFF.

The chain couples TRBV5-4 to TRBJ2-1; TRBD2 matches at 8 bases. This CDR3 contains 14 residues. Germline V CDR1 and CDR2: SGHNT, YYREEE (reference sequence). V shed 2 bases, J shed 6 bases, and the junction held 4 bases outside the gene matches. CDR3 protein: CASSFVAGSNEQFF. In DNA form, the CDR3 reads TGTGCCAGCAGCTTTGTAGCGGGGTCCAATGAGCAGTTCTTC.

This sequence joins TRBV6-5 and TRBJ2-7; 7 bases are shared with TRBD1. The CDR3 loop spans 11 amino acids. The V gene end was trimmed by 4 bases and the J gene end by 8 bases; junction bases not matched to a gene: 2. Germline CDR1 reads MNHEY; CDR2 reads SVGAGI. The CDR3 DNA follows: TGTGCCAGCAGTTGGGACAGCCAGCAGTACTTC. Translating it yields CASSWDSQQYF.

The chain recombines TRBV5-4 with TRBJ2-1; TRBD1 aligns across 11 bases. Trimming cost V 4 bases and J 6 bases; bases outside gene matches: 3. The CDR3 has 14 amino acids. Germline CDR1 and CDR2: SGHNT and YYREEE (reference sequence). CDR3 sequence: CASSPGTGGNEQFF. The CDR3 DNA follows: TGTGCCAGCAGCCCCGGGACAGGGGGCAATGAGCAGTTCTTC.

This clone has just one count. The chain recombines TRBV14 with TRBJ2-3; 8 nucleotides align to TRBD2. There are 15 residues in the CDR3. Unmatched junction bases numbered 6, after V lost 6 bases and J lost 1 base. Germline V lookup: CDR1 SGHDN, CDR2 FVKESK. CDR3 protein: CASSQSGGGTDTQYF. DNA for the CDR3: TGTGCCAGCAGTCAATCGGGGGGGGGCACAGATACGCAGTATTTT.

This clone has only one observation. J is TRBJ1-2 and V is TRBV7-2, with a possible D match to TRBD1 (6 bases). V lost 5 bases and J 1 base, leaving 14 bases between the germline ends. The CDR3 has 15 amino acids. Germline loops: CDR1 SGHTA, CDR2 FQGNSA. The CDR3 protein is CASSQSGQNNYGYTF. The CDR3 nucleotides are TGTGCCAGCAGCCAATCGGGACAAAATAACTATGGCTACACCTTC.

The genes are TRBV27 and TRBJ2-2; a possible D gene is TRBD2 (6 bases). The length of the CDR3 is 14 residues. Trimming shortened V by 8 bases and J by 4 bases, and 14 bases separated the two germline ends. CDR1 is MNHEY and CDR2 is SMNVEV in the germline V gene (reference sequence). The CDR3 region has the DNA TGTGCCAGCCGAGCGGGTGGGAGCACCGGGGAGCTGTTTTTT. It is translated as CASRAGGSTGELFF.

CDR3 loop: CATSRVDGTGNTIYF. The CDR3 DNA is TGTGCCACCAGCAGAGTGGACGGGACTGGAAACACCATATATTTT. The chain is built from TRBV15 and TRBJ1-3; D gene unclear. This CDR3 is built from 15 residues. In germline, CDR1 is LNHNV, CDR2 YYDKDF (reference sequence). The V and J ends lost 1 base and 2 bases respectively, with 9 bases between them.

The rearrangement uses TRBV7-2 and TRBJ1-1; TRBD1 aligns across 7 bases. Germline lookup yields CDR1 SGHTA and CDR2 FQGNSA. Trimming took 5 bases from V and 6 from J; bases not matched to a gene: 3. The CDR3 consists of 12 residues. This CDR3 reads CASSQGQSEAFF. CDR3 nucleotides: TGTGCCAGCAGCCAGGGACAGTCTGAAGCTTTCTTT.